What follows is one T cell receptor beta chain and its context. These data belong to a study of blood T cell repertoires in COVID-19. The assay was immunoSEQ multiplex PCR, and TCRdb's table has in-frame clones only and misses some. The table has about 280,000 clones, around 90% seen once. This CDR3 spans 16 amino acids. CDR1 SGHRS and CDR2 YFSETQ come from the germline V gene. V shed 4 bases and J shed 1 base, with 17 bases lying between them. Each recovered donor of Cohort 3 presented with two negative PCRs, clearance, or symptom resolution. The clonotype was recovered from a woman in her forties who had recovered from COVID-19. The rearrangement uses TRBV5-1 and TRBJ1-1; weak D call: TRBD1 (5 bases). The sequenced material came from PBMCs or T cells enriched from blood (not recorded which). The CDR3 loop is CASSPRPGGTNTEAFF. DNA for the CDR3: TGCGCCAGCAGCCCCCGCCCGGGCGGGACGAACACTGAAGCTTTCTTT. Full variable domain (remainder filled in from reference TRBV5-1 and TRBJ1-1): KAGVTQTPRYLIKTRGQQVTLSCSPISGHRSVSWYQQTPGQGLQFLFEYFSETQRNKGNFPGRFSGRQFSNSRSEMNVSTLELGDSALYLCASSPRPGGTNTEAFFGQGTRLTVV.